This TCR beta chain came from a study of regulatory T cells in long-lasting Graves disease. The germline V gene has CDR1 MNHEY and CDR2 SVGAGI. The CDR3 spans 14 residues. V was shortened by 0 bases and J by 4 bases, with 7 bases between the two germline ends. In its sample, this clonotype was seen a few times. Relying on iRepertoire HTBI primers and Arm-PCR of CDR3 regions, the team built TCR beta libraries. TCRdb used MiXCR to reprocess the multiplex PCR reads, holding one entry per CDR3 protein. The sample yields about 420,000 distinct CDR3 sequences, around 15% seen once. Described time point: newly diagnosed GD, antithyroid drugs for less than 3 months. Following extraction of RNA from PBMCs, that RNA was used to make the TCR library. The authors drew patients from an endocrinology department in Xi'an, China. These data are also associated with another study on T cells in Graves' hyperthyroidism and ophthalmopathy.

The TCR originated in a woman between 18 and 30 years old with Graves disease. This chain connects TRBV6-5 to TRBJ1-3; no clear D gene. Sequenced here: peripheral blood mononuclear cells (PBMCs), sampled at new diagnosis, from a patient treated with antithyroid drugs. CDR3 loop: CASSYSGLGNTIYF. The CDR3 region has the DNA TGTGCCAGCAGTTACTCAGGGCTCGGAAACACCATATATTTT.